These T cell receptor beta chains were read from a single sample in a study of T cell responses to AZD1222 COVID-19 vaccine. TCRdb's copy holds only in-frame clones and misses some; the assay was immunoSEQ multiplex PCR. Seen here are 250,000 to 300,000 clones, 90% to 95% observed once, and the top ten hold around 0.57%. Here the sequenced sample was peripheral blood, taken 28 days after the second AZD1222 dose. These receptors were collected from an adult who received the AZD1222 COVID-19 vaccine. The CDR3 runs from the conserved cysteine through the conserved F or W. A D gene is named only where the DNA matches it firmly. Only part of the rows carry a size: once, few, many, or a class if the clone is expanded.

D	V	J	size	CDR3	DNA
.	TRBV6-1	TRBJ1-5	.	CASSEVEGSNQPQHF	TGTGCCAGCAGTGAGGTCGAGGGTTCCAATCAGCCCCAGCATTTT
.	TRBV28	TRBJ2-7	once	CASTNRFYSYEQYF	TGTGCCAGCACTAACAGGTTTTACTCCTACGAGCAGTACTTC
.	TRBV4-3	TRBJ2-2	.	CASSQDGRIGGELFF	TGCGCCAGCAGCCAAGATGGTCGCATAGGCGGGGAGCTGTTTTTT
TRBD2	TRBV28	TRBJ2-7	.	CASSLAGGDYEQYF	TGTGCCAGCAGTTTAGCGGGAGGGGACTACGAGCAGTACTTC
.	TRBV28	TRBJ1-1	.	CASSLRRTTEAFF	TGTGCCAGCAGTTTACGCAGAACGACTGAAGCTTTCTTT
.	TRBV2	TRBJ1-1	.	CASSGQVAFF	TGTGCCAGCAGTGGACAGGTGGCTTTCTTT
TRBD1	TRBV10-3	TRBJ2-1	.	CASQTTRDRGNEQFF	TGTGCCTCCCAGACGACCCGGGACAGGGGGAATGAGCAGTTCTTC
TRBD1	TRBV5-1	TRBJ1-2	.	CASSHEDRGRGYTF	TGCGCCAGCAGCCATGAGGACAGGGGGCGAGGCTACACCTTC
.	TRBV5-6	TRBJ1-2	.	CASSLDSSNYGYTF	TGTGCCAGCAGCCTGGACAGTTCTAACTATGGCTACACCTTC
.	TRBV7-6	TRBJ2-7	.	CASSFVKAGKFGEQYF	TGTGCCAGCAGCTTTGTTAAGGCAGGGAAGTTCGGCGAGCAGTACTTC
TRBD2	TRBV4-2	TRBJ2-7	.	CASSQAPRGGGGEQYF	TGTGCCAGCAGCCAGGCCCCTCGGGGGGGAGGAGGCGAGCAGTACTTC
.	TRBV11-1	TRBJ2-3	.	CASSLSGADTQYF	TGTGCCAGCAGCTTGAGTGGGGCAGATACGCAGTATTTT
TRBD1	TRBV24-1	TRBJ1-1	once	CATSDSHRGDTEAFF	TGTGCCACCAGTGATTCCCACAGGGGGGACACTGAAGCTTTCTTT
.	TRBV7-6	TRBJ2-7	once	CASSLGRTPDYEQYF	TGTGCCAGCAGCTTAGGAAGGACACCTGACTACGAGCAGTACTTC
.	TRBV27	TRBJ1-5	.	CASSLRGHQPQHF	TGTGCCAGCAGTTTAAGGGGCCACCAGCCCCAGCATTTT
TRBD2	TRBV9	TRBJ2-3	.	CASSVGSGATSTDTQYF	TGTGCCAGCAGCGTGGGTAGCGGGGCAACTAGCACAGATACGCAGTATTTT
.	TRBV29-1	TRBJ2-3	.	CSVGGRNTDTQYF	TGCAGCGTTGGGGGACGGAACACAGATACGCAGTATTTT